The 23 T cell receptor beta chains in this list originate from one sample, sequenced in a study of T cell responses to AZD1222 COVID-19 vaccine. Sequencing was performed with immunoSEQ multiplex PCR; in TCRdb, only in-frame clones are kept and a portion is missing. The top ten clones hold about 3.5% of a sample with over 120,000 clones, about 93% of them seen once. Specimen: peripheral blood, collected on day 0 of AZD1222 vaccination. The source is an adult in good health.

The V gene is TRBV6-5, the J gene TRBJ2-7, with TRBD2 matching over 11 bases. Germline-derived CDR1 and CDR2 are MNHEY and SVGAGI. Trimming removed 6 bases from V and 7 bases from J; junction bases left unmatched: 11. CDR3 size: 15 residues. CDR3 sequence (DNA): TGTGCCAGCAGCCCACTAGCGGGAGCCTTGATTGAGCAGTACTTC. Translated, it gives CASSPLAGALIEQYF.

This sequence joins TRBV10-2 and TRBJ2-4; TRBD2 matches 11 bases. This CDR3 is built from 21 residues. The junction had 18 bases not matched to a gene; V was cut back by 4 bases and J by 1 base. Germline V gene lookup returns CDR1 WSHSY and CDR2 SAAADI. The CDR3 here is CASSGLAGGSSYSAAKNIQYF. DNA for the CDR3: TGCGCCAGCAGTGGGTTAGCGGGAGGGTCGAGTTATTCTGCGGCCAAAAACATTCAGTACTTC.

The rearrangement links TRBV27 to TRBJ1-6, with a weak D call TRBD1 (6 bases). Germline V gene data show CDR1 as MNHEY and CDR2 as SMNVEV (reference sequence). With 2 bases removed from V and 8 bases from J, the gap between germline ends came to 19 bases. This CDR3 is 17 amino acids long. The CDR3 here is CASSLLTRGGSYSPLHF. The DNA for the CDR3 is TGTGCCAGCAGTTTACTAACCCGAGGGGGGTCCTATTCACCCCTCCACTTT.

V usage is TRBV7-9 and J usage is TRBJ2-3; D call uncertain. The length of the CDR3 is 17 residues. CDR1 SEHNR and CDR2 FQNEAQ come from the germline V gene (reference sequence). Trimming left V 1 base short and J 4 bases short, with 18 bases between. The CDR3 DNA is TGTGCCAGCAGCTTAGAGCCCCTCGGGCCTTGGGCAGATACGCAGTATTTT. Protein product: CASSLEPLGPWADTQYF.

The chain employs TRBV5-5 and TRBJ2-7; 8 bases fit TRBD2. Germline trimming cut 4 bases from V and 6 bases from J; bases unmatched to any gene: 9. The CDR3 runs to 14 residues. Germline CDR1 is SGHKS and CDR2 is YYEKEE (reference sequence). In DNA form, the CDR3 reads TGTGCCAGCAGCCCGCCGCGCGGGGGGAGCGAGCAGTACTTC. This codes for CASSPPRGGSEQYF.

This rearrangement joins TRBV11-3 to TRBJ2-5, with D unresolved. The CDR3 sequence is 14 residues long. Between the trimmed V and J ends, which lost 3 bases and 4 bases, there was a span of 12 bases. Per the germline V gene, CDR1 is SGHNT and CDR2 is YENEEA. The CDR3: CASSFSSTAETQYF. In nucleotides, the CDR3 is TGTGCCAGCAGCTTCTCCAGCACCGCAGAGACCCAGTACTTC.

This chain uses TRBV11-1 with TRBJ2-7, with 8 bases aligning to TRBD1. CDR3 length: 14 amino acids. CDR1 is SGHAT, CDR2 FQDESV, per germline (reference sequence). V lost 1 base to trimming and J lost 8 bases; unmatched junction nucleotides: 7. This chain's CDR3 is CASSLVGTGQQQYF. CDR3 DNA: TGTGCCAGCAGCTTAGTAGGGACAGGTCAACAGCAGTACTTC.

The chain links TRBV7-2 to TRBJ2-7, with D possibly TRBD1 on 6 matching bases. CDR1 is SGHTA, CDR2 FQGNSA, per germline. This CDR3 is built from 15 residues. Deletions cut 2 bases from V and 0 bases from J, with 11 bases between. The DNA of the CDR3 is TGTGCCAGCAGCTTAAGGGGGACCTCCTCCTACGAGCAGTACTTC. This gives the protein CASSLRGTSSYEQYF.

The chain employs TRBV27 and TRBJ2-7; TRBD1 might be the D (6 bases). Germline assignment: CDR1 MNHEY and CDR2 SMNVEV (reference sequence). The CDR3 sequence is 14 residues long. Trimming cost V 6 bases and J 4 bases, with 16 bases left between them. For the CDR3, the DNA is TGTGCCAGCAGGCTACAGGGCGAGAGGTACGAGCAGTACTTC. Its protein product is CASRLQGERYEQYF.

This chain joins TRBV5-4 and TRBJ2-7; D possibly corresponds to TRBD1 (5 bases). The CDR3 has 14 amino acids. The V gene lost 4 bases and the J gene lost 5 bases, with 16 bases spanning the gap. Germline CDR1 reads SGHNT; CDR2 reads YYREEE (reference sequence). Here the CDR3 DNA reads TGTGCCAGCAGCGTGGGGCAGAATCGTCACGAGCAGTACTTC. Amino acid sequence: CASSVGQNRHEQYF.

CDR3 sequence reads: CASREGASYEQYF. The CDR3 coding sequence is TGCGCCAGCAGAGAGGGGGCTTCCTACGAGCAGTACTTC. The rearrangement links TRBV5-1 to TRBJ2-7; 7 bases fit TRBD1. The germline V gene has CDR1 SGHRS and CDR2 YFSETQ. This CDR3 region has 13 residues. The V and J ends lost 5 bases and 1 base, in that order; junction bases with no gene match: 3.

This chain joins TRBV7-9 and TRBJ1-1, with 9 bases fitting TRBD1. There are 12 residues in the CDR3. Per the germline V gene, CDR1 is SEHNR and CDR2 is FQNEAQ (reference sequence). The V gene end was trimmed by 1 base and the J gene end by 11 bases; junction bases not matched to a gene: 2. CDR3 residues: CASSLGDRGAFF. The CDR3 DNA follows: TGTGCCAGCAGCTTAGGTGACAGGGGGGCTTTCTTT.

CDR3 amino acids: CATSARDAHTDTQYF. The CDR3 nucleotides are TGTGCCACCAGTGCCCGGGACGCCCACACAGATACGCAGTATTTT. The gene calls are TRBV24-1 and TRBJ2-3; perhaps D is TRBD1 or TRBD2 (5 bases each). V was pared by 5 bases and J by 2 bases, with 13 bases between. The CDR3 sequence is 15 residues long. Germline CDR1 is KGHDR and CDR2 is SFDVKD.

In this sample, this clone turned up once. The V call is TRBV27, the J call TRBJ1-6; D perhaps matches TRBD1 (5 bases). CDR3 length equals 12 residues. The germline V gene encodes CDR1 MNHEY and CDR2 SMNVEV (reference sequence). Trimming took off 5 bases at V and 8 bases at J, with 7 bases between the two ends. This CDR3 reads CASSTGDSPLHF. CDR3 in DNA: TGTGCCAGCAGTACGGGGGATTCACCCCTCCACTTT.

The rearrangement uses TRBV11-3 and TRBJ2-1; 9 nucleotides line up with TRBD2. J gave up 0 bases and V 4 bases, and 1 base lay outside the gene matches. CDR1 is SGHNT and CDR2 is YENEEA in the germline V gene. The CDR3 contains 15 residues. For the CDR3, the DNA is TGTGCCAGCAGCTATAGCGGGAGCTCCTACAATGAGCAGTTCTTC. Residues: CASSYSGSSYNEQFF.

The rearrangement uses TRBV27 and TRBJ1-4, with D hard to call. CDR3 length equals 12 residues. The V end was cut by 4 bases, the J end by 10 bases, with 10 bases between. In germline, CDR1 is MNHEY, CDR2 SMNVEV (reference sequence). The CDR3 loop reads CASSSDRGKLFF. CDR3 in DNA: TGTGCCAGCAGTTCGGACCGGGGAAAACTGTTTTTT.

The chain has TRBV24-1 and TRBJ1-2; no firm D call. Germline CDR1 and CDR2: KGHDR and SFDVKD. Between the trimmed V and J ends, which lost 1 base and 4 bases, there was a span of 3 bases. The CDR3 has 12 amino acids. The CDR3 here is CATSDFTYGYTF. The CDR3 DNA sequence: TGTGCCACCAGTGATTTTACCTATGGCTACACCTTC.

V gene TRBV9 combines with J gene TRBJ2-7; 11 nucleotides agree with TRBD2. This CDR3 comprises 15 residues. V shed 4 bases, J shed 3 bases, and the junction held 6 bases outside the gene matches. In germline, CDR1 is SGDLS, CDR2 YYNGEE. This CDR3 reads CASSLLAGGRYEQYF. In DNA, the CDR3 is TGTGCCAGCAGCCTATTAGCGGGAGGGCGCTACGAGCAGTACTTC. The full variable domain, rest sourced from reference TRBV9 and TRBJ2-7, is DSGVTQTPKHLITATGQRVTLRCSPRSGDLSVYWYQQSLDQGLQFLIQYYNGEERAKGNILERFSAQQFPDLHSELNLSSLELGDSALYFCASSLLAGGRYEQYFGPGTRLTVT.

V is TRBV19 and J is TRBJ2-7; 9 bases are a match to TRBD2. With 4 bases clipped from V and 0 bases from J, the junction kept 19 bases outside the gene matches. The germline V gene has CDR1 LNHDA and CDR2 SQIVND (reference sequence). The CDR3 has 20 amino acids. For the CDR3, the DNA is TGTGCCAGTAGTAGGCGTGGAGTAGCGGGAGTGGCCGGCAACTCCTACGAGCAGTACTTC. As protein: CASSRRGVAGVAGNSYEQYF.

This clone has just a few counts. This rearrangement joins TRBV19 to TRBJ2-5; TRBD2 matches at 11 bases. This CDR3 comprises 15 residues. V dropped 7 bases and J dropped 7; count of bases not matched to a gene: 11. Germline lookup yields CDR1 LNHDA and CDR2 SQIVND (reference sequence). The DNA of the CDR3 is TGTGCCAGTAAGGAGACTAGCGGGAATTATGGGACCCAGTACTTC. This gives the protein CASKETSGNYGTQYF.

CDR3 coding DNA: TGTGCCAGCAGTTTACTTTCCGAGCAGTACTTC. This sequence encodes CASSLLSEQYF. The V call is TRBV28, the J call TRBJ2-7; D unclear. The germline V and J ends were trimmed by 2 bases and 6 bases, with 5 bases remaining between them. CDR1 is MDHEN, CDR2 SYDVKM, per germline. CDR3 length: 11 amino acids.

This clone was observed once. J is TRBJ1-2 and V is TRBV5-5, with 7 bases that match TRBD1. The junction had 11 bases not matched to a gene; V was cut back by 1 base and J by 5 bases. CDR1 is SGHKS and CDR2 is YYEKEE in the germline V gene (reference sequence). This CDR3 is 16 amino acids long. The CDR3 DNA reads TGTGCCAGCAGCTTGTACGTTACCGGGACAGTATATGGCTACACCTTC. Encoded protein: CASSLYVTGTVYGYTF.

In its sample, this clone was seen a few times. The chain joins TRBV6-5 to TRBJ2-1; TRBD2 matches 8 bases. V lost 6 bases to trimming and J lost 7 bases; unmatched junction nucleotides: 5. This CDR3 has 13 residues. Germline CDR1 is MNHEY and CDR2 is SVGAGI. CDR3 DNA: TGTGCCAGCAGCGCTAGCGGGCTAAATGAGCAGTTCTTC. It translates to CASSASGLNEQFF.